The next 4 T cell receptor beta chains were all read from a single sample in a study of blood T cell repertoires in COVID-19. Clones were read by immunoSEQ multiplex PCR, and TCRdb kept only the in-frame ones, dropping some. The sample holds more than 95,000 clones, less than 80% seen once. The sample was peripheral blood. These receptors all come from a man aged 50 to 60 with acute or convalescent COVID-19.

A single count supports this clone. V usage is TRBV18 and J usage is TRBJ2-3, with 9 positions matching TRBD2. The V gene end was trimmed by 5 bases and the J gene end by 3 bases; junction bases not matched to a gene: 9. This CDR3 spans 16 amino acids. In germline, CDR1 is KGHSH, CDR2 LQKENI. The CDR3 coding sequence is TGTGCCAGCTCATCCGACTGGCGGGGGGGAACAGATACGCAGTATTTT. Its protein product is CASSSDWRGGTDTQYF. The full variable domain, with the rest looked up from reference TRBV18 and TRBJ2-3, is NAGVMQNPRHLVRRRGQEARLRCSPMKGHSHVYWYRQLPEEGLKFMVYLQKENIIDESGMPKERFSAEFPKEGPSILRIQQVVRGDSAAYFCASSSDWRGGTDTQYFGPGTRLTVL.

The count of this clone is one. The chain couples TRBV5-1 to TRBJ2-1; 12 positions agree with TRBD2. The germline gives CDR1 SGHRS, CDR2 YFSETQ. The V and J ends lost 3 bases and 6 bases, in that order; junction bases with no gene match: 4. The length of the CDR3 is 15 residues. This CDR3 reads CASSSLAGGPNEQFF. CDR3 bases: TGCGCCAGCAGCTCACTAGCGGGAGGTCCCAATGAGCAGTTCTTC. Supplemented by reference TRBV5-1 and TRBJ2-1, the full variable domain reads KAGVTQTPRYLIKTRGQQVTLSCSPISGHRSVSWYQQTPGQGLQFLFEYFSETQRNKGNFPGRFSGRQFSNSRSEMNVSTLELGDSALYLCASSSLAGGPNEQFFGPGTRLTVL.

The gene calls are TRBV5-1 and TRBJ1-1; tentative D call: TRBD1 (6 bases). The germline V gene encodes CDR1 SGHRS and CDR2 YFSETQ. The length of the CDR3 is 14 residues. Trimming removed 7 bases at V and 4 bases at J, with 17 bases between. DNA for the CDR3: TGCGCCAGCTCGGCGACAGGTAGTTCCACTGAAGCTTTCTTT. As protein: CASSATGSSTEAFF.

This rearrangement joins TRBV10-3 to TRBJ2-4, with D perhaps matching TRBD2 (6 bases). Per germline, CDR1 ENHRY and CDR2 SYGVKD. V was clipped by 4 bases and J by 7 bases, with 14 bases between them. The CDR3 extends over 14 amino acids. The DNA for the CDR3 is TGTGCCATCAGTGCGGGGGAAACGAGGAACATTCAGTACTTC. As protein: CAISAGETRNIQYF.